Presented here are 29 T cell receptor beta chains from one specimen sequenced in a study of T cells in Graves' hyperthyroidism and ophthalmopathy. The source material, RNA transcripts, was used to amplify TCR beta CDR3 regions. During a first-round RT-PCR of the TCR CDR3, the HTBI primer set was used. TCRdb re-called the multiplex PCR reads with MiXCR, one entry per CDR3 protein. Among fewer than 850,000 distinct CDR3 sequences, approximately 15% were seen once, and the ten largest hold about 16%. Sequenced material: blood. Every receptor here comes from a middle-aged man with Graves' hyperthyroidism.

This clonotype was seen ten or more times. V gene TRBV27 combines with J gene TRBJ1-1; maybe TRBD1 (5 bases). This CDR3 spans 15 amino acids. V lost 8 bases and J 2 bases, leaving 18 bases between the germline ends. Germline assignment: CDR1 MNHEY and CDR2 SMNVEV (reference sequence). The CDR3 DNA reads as TGTGCCAGCGCCGACTATGCTGGGGCAAACACTGAAGCTTTCTTT. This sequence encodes CASADYAGANTEAFF.

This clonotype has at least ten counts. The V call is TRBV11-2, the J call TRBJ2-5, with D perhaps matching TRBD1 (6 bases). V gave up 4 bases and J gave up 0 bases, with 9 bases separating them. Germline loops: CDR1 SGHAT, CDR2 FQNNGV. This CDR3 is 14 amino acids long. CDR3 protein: CASSWAGDQETQYF. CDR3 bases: TGTGCCAGCAGCTGGGCAGGGGACCAAGAGACCCAGTACTTC. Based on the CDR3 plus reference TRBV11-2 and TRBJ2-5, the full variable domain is EAGVAQSPRYKIIEKRQSVAFWCNPISGHATLYWYQQILGQGPKLLIQFQNNGVVDDSQLPKDRFSAERLKGVDSTLKIQPAKLEDSAVYLCASSWAGDQETQYFGPGTRLLVL.

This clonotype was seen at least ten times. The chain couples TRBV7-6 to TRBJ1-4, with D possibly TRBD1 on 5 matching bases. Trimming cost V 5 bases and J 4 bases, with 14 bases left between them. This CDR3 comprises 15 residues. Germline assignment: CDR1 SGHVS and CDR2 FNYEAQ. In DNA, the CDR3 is TGTGCCAGCAGCCCCGGGGTAGGGGTTAATGAAAAACTGTTTTTT. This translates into CASSPGVGVNEKLFF.

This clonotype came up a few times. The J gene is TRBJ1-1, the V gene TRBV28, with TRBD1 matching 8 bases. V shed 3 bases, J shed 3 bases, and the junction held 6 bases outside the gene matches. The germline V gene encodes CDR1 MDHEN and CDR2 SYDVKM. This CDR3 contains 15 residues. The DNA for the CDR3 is TGTGCCAGCAGTTTGGAACCAGGGGGCTACACTGAAGCTTTCTTT. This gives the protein CASSLEPGGYTEAFF.

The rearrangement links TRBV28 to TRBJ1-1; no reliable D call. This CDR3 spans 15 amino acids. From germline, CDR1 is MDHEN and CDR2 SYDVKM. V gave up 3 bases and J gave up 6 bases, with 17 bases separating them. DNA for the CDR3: TGTGCCAGCAGTTTTGCGGTGAAGGGAATCCCTGAAGCTTTCTTT. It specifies CASSFAVKGIPEAFF.

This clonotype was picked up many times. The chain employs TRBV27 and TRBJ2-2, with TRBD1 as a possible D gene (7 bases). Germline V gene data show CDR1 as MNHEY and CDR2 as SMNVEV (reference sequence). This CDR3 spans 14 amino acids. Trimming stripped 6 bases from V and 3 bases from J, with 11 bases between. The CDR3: CASRPGGHTGELFF. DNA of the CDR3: TGTGCCAGCAGGCCAGGGGGGCACACCGGGGAGCTGTTTTTT.

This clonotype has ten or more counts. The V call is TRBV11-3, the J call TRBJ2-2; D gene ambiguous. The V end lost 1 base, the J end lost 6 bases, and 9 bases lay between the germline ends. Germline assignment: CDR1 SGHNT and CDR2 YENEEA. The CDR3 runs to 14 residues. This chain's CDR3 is CASSLVSGAGELFF. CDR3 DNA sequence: TGTGCCAGCAGCTTAGTGTCCGGCGCCGGGGAGCTGTTTTTT.

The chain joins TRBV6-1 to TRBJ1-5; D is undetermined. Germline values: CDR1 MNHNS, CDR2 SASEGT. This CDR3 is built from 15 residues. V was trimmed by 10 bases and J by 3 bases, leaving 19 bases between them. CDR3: CATAWEYVDNQPQHF. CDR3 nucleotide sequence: TGTGCCACAGCATGGGAGTACGTAGACAATCAGCCCCAGCATTTT.

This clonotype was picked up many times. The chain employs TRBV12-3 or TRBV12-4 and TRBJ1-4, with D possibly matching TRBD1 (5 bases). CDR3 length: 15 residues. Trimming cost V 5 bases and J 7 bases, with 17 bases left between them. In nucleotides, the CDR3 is TGTGCCAGCAGTCTTAACAGCGGCGGGGGTGAAAAACTGTTTTTT. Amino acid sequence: CASSLNSGGGEKLFF.

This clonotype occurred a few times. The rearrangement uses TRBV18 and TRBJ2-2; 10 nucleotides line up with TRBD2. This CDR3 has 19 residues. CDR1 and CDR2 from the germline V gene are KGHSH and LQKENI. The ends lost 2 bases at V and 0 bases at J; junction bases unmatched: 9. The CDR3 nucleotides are TGTGCCAGCTCACCAGGGACTAGCGCTTATTCCGCGAACACCGGGGAGCTGTTTTTT. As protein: CASSPGTSAYSANTGELFF.

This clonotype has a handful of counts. CDR3 loop: CASSYSYLGATNTEAFF. The CDR3 coding sequence is TGTGCCAGCAGTTACTCGTATTTAGGAGCTACGAACACTGAAGCTTTCTTT. The V and J genes are TRBV6-5 and TRBJ1-1; D call uncertain. The germline gives CDR1 MNHEY, CDR2 SVGAGI. CDR3 length: 17 residues. The ends were cut back, 0 bases at V and 1 base at J, with 15 bases in the middle.

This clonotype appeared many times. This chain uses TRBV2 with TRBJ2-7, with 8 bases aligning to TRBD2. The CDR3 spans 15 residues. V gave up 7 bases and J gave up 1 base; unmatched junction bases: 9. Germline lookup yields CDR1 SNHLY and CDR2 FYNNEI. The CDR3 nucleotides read TGTGCCAGCACCGGGGGGGCTATCGAATCCTACGAGCAGTACTTC. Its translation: CASTGGAIESYEQYF.

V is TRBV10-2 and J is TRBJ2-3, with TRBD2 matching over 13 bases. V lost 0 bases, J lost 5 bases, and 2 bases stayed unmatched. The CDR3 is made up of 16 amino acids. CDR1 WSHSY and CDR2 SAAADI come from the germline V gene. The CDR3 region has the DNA TGCGCCAGCAGTGAGTCCTGGACTAGCGGGAGAGATACGCAGTATTTT. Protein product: CASSESWTSGRDTQYF.

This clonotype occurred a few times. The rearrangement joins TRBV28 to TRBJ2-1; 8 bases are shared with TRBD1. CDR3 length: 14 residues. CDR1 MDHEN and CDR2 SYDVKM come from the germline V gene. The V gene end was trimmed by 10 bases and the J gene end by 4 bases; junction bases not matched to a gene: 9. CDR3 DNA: TGTGCCACCTGGAGGGGACAGGAATACAATGAGCAGTTCTTC. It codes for CATWRGQEYNEQFF.

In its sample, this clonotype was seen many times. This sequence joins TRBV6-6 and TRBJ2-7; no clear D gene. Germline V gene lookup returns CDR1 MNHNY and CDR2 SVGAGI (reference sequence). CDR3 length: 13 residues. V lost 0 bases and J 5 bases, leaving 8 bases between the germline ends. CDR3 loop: CASSYSLNDEQYF. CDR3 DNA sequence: TGTGCCAGCAGTTACTCCCTCAACGACGAGCAGTACTTC.

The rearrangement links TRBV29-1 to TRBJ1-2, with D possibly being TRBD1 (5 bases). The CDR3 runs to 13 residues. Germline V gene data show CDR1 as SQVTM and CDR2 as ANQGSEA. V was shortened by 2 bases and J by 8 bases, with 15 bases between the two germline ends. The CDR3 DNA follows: TGCAGCGTTGAACAGAGGCGGCAGGGCGGCTACACCTTC. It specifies CSVEQRRQGGYTF.

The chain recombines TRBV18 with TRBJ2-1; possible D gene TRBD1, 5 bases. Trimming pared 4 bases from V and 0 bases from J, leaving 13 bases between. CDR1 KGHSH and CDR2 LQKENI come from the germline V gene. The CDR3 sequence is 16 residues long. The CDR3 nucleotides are TGTGCCAGCTCACAACGACAGAGTAGCTCCTACAATGAGCAGTTCTTC. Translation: CASSQRQSSSYNEQFF.

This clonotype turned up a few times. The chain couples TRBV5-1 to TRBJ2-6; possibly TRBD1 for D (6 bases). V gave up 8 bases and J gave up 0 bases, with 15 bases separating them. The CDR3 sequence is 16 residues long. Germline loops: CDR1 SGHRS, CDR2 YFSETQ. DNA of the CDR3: TGCGCCAGTGGGGACATGTCCCCCTCTGGGGCCAACGTCCTGACTTTC. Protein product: CASGDMSPSGANVLTF.

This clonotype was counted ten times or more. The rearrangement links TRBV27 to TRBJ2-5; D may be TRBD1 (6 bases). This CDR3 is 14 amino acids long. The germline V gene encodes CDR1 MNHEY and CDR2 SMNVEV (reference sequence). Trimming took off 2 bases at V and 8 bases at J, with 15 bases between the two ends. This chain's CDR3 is CASSLTWLGGTQYF. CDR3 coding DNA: TGTGCCAGCAGTTTAACGTGGCTAGGGGGAACCCAGTACTTC.

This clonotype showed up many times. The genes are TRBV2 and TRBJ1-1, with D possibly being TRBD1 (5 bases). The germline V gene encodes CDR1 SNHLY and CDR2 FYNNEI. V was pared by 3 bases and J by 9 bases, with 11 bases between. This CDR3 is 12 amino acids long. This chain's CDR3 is CASSEGGRQAFF. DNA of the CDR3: TGTGCCAGCAGTGAGGGGGGACGGCAAGCTTTCTTT. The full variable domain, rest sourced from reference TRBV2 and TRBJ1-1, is EPEVTQTPSHQVTQMGQEVILRCVPISNHLYFYWYRQILGQKVEFLVSFYNNEISEKSEIFDDQFSVERPDGSNFTLKIRSTKLEDSAMYFCASSEGGRQAFFGQGTRLTVV.

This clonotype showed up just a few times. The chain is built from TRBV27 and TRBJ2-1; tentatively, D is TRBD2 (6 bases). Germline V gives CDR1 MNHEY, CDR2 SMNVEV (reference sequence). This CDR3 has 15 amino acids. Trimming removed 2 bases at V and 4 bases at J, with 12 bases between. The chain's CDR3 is CASSLGGNLYNEQFF. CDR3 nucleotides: TGTGCCAGCAGTTTAGGAGGGAACCTTTACAATGAGCAGTTCTTC.

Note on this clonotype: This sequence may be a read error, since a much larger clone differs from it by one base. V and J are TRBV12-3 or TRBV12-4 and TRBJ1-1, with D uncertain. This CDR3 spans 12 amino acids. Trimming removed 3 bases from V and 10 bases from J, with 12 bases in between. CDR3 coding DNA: TGTGCCAGCAGTTTCGGCAGGCGAGGAGCTTTCTTT. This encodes CASSFGRRGAFF.

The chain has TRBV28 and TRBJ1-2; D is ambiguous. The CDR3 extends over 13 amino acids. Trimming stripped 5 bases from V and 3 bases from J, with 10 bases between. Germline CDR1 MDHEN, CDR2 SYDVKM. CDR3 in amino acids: CASSEGRYYGYTF. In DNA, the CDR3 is TGTGCCAGCAGTGAAGGGCGGTACTATGGCTACACCTTC.

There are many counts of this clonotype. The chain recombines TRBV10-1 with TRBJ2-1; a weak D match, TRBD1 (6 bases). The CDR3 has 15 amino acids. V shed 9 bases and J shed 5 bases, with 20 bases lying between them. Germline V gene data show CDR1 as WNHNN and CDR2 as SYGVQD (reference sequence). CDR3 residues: CASSLGQLRDNEQFF. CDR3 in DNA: TGCGCCAGTTCCCTGGGACAACTCCGGGACAATGAGCAGTTCTTC.

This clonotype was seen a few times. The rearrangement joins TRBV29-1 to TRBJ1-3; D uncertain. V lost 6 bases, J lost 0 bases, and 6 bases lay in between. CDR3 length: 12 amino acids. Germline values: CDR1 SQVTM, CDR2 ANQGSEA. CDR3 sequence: CSVAASGNTIYF. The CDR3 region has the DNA TGCAGCGTCGCGGCCTCTGGAAACACCATATATTTT.

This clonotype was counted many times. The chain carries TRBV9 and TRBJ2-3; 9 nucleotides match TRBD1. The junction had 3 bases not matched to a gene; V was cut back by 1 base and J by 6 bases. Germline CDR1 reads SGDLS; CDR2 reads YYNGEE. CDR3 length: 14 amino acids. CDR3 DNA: TGTGCCAGCAGCGTATTTGGGACAGGGGATACGCAGTATTTT. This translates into CASSVFGTGDTQYF.

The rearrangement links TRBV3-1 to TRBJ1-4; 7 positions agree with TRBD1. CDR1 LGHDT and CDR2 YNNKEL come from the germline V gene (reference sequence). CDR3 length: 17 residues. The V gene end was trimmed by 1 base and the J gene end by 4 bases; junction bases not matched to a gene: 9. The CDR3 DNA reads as TGTGCCAGCAGCCAAGTGATTAGGGGGCGTAATAATGAAAAACTGTTTTTT. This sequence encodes CASSQVIRGRNNEKLFF.

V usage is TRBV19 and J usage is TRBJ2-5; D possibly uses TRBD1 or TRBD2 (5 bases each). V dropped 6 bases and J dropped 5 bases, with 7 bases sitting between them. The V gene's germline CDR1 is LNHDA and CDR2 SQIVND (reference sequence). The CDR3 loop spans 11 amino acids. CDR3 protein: CASSRDETQYF. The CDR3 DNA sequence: TGTGCCAGTAGCAGGGACGAGACCCAGTACTTC.

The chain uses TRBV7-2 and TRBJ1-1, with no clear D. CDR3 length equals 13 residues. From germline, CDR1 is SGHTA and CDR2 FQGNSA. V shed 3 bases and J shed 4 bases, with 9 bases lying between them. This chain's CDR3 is CASSLDHPTEAFF. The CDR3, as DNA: TGTGCCAGCAGCTTGGACCACCCCACTGAAGCTTTCTTT.